This TCR beta chain emerged from a study of monozygotic twins with cystic fibrosis (dated by TCRdb to the early 2020s). About the full investigation: Three micrograms of fragmented DNA went through 15 PCR cycles to produce barcoded libraries. On the day blood was drawn, the twins' weight-for-height and FEVPerc (FEV1 disease centile) were ranked against those of the approximately 1,000 cohort participants. The cohort comprised ten female and six male twin pairs aged 2.0 to 36.4 years, median approximately 10 years, mostly children and adolescents. Data for three of the twin pairs had been reported earlier in a different context. To gauge how much genetics shapes V and J gene usage, the researchers compared TCR beta repertoires both within and across 16 monozygotic twin pairs who have cystic fibrosis. Study-wide conclusions, independent of this receptor: Significantly higher nucleotide-identical clonotype sharing was observed within monozygotic CF twin pairs than between unrelated CF individuals (P = 0.000026, Mann-Whitney). Simpson clonality was found to be generally low (median around 0.01), suggesting a naive-dominated repertoire, although higher clonality was observed in the most severely affected patients. The cohort was small, and no association was found between shared CDR3 numbers and age, concordance or disease severity. V gene usage was most similar to the co-twin in 13 of 16 pairs, and J usage was most similar to the co-twin in 8 of 16 pairs, which suggests genetic constraints.

TCR beta CDR3 regions were amplified by multiplex PCR with the immunoSEQ immune profiling system according to the manufacturer's instructions. An Illumina NextSeq system was used for sequencing. On the study's bioinformatics: The immunoSEQ Analyzer platform handled processing of the sequence data, and clonality was calculated by taking the square root of Simpson's index of productive rearrangements. V and J usage similarity was measured by Jensen-Shannon distance, and CDR3 generation probabilities were computed with OLGA. Shared CDR3 sequences were searched in the immuneACCESS database (August 2020) and in VDJdb (December 2020). The clones in this table, taken by TCRdb from immuneACCESS, are in-frame only. Not every clone is retained; where verified, under half of the shortfall comes from an unresolved V gene, and the cause of the rest is unknown. The V and J calls and clone size come from that table; D and trimming were worked out from the DNA. This sample is represented by 15,000 to 20,000 clones; 95% to 97% of them were singletons. The top ten constitute around 0.61% of the sample.

The twin pairs came from the European Cystic Fibrosis Twin and Sibling Study Cohort, a cohort that recruited patients from 150 to 200 CF clinics across 14 European countries. Zygosity and CFTR genotype were verified in-house, with zygosity tested by multiplex PCR of nine short tandem repeat loci. Peripheral blood was sampled from each twin, and clinical parameters were recorded on the day of blood sampling. Genomic DNA was isolated from peripheral blood cells with phenol/chloroform and kept in TE buffer at 4 degrees C. Details on this clone: This clone's antigen is unknown. The input lacks base qualities; no much larger clone sits a single base away.

V loses 0 bases at its end and J loses 2 bases; junction bases beyond the gene matches: 6. From a lookup of the germline V gene, CDR1 and CDR2 are LGHNA and YSLEER. Inclusive of the bounding cysteine and phenylalanine, the CDR3 is 17 residues long. The kept DNA is CDR3 alone, 51 bases in frame from the first base. The rearranged segments are TRBV4-3 and TRBJ2-7; 11 central nucleotides agree with TRBD2. This TCR came from a girl aged 2-10 years with cystic fibrosis. Sequenced material: blood. The nucleotide sequence is given as TGCGCCAGCAGCCAAGAAGAGAGACTAGCGGGGCCCTACGAGCAGTACTTC. Its product reads: CASSQEERLAGPYEQYF.